A single sample gave rise to the 6 T cell receptor beta chains below, sequenced in a study of T cells in Graves' hyperthyroidism and ophthalmopathy. Researchers took RNA transcripts and amplified the TCR beta CDR3 regions from them. The HTBI primer set was used in a first-round RT-PCR of the TCR CDR3. Using its own MiXCR run on the multiplex PCR reads, TCRdb lists one record per CDR3 protein. The table shows roughly 640,000 distinct CDR3 sequences, with about a sixth occurring only once. The sample consisted of blood. The receptor set was obtained from a woman aged 40 to 50 with Graves' ophthalmopathy.

On this clonotype itself: Possible read error: a much larger clone is one base away. The J gene is TRBJ1-1, the V gene TRBV12-3 or TRBV12-4; TRBD1 agrees at 7 bases. The CDR3 has 14 amino acids. Written as DNA, the CDR3 is TGTGCCGGCAGTTTTGCAGGGGGAGACACTGAAGCTTTCTTT. Its translation is CAGSFAGGDTEAFF.

This sequence joins TRBV10-3 and TRBJ1-5; D uncertain. This CDR3 spans 13 amino acids. Trimming shortened V by 2 bases and J by 9 bases, and 11 bases separated the two germline ends. The germline V gene encodes CDR1 ENHRY and CDR2 SYGVKD. The CDR3 nucleotides are TGTGCCATCAGTGAGCTCGGGAATGGGCCCCAGCATTTT. Encoded protein: CAISELGNGPQHF.

The table lists this clonotype with a few counts. The V gene is TRBV29-1, the J gene TRBJ1-1; weak D call: TRBD1 (5 bases). CDR3 size: 12 residues. V gave up 4 bases and J gave up 9 bases, with 15 bases separating them. Germline-derived CDR1 and CDR2 are SQVTM and ANQGSEA. The CDR3 sequence: CSVVSGTAKAFF. As DNA, the CDR3 is TGCAGCGTTGTAAGCGGGACGGCAAAAGCTTTCTTT. The variable domain in full, with the rest retrieved from reference TRBV29-1 and TRBJ1-1, is SAVISQKPSRDICQRGTSLTIQCQVDSQVTMMFWYRQQPGQSLTLIATANQGSEATYESGFVIDKFPISRPNLTFSTLTVSNMSPEDSSIYLCSVVSGTAKAFFGQGTRLTVV.

This clonotype has more than one count but fewer than ten. V is TRBV12-3 or TRBV12-4 and J is TRBJ2-1, with D possibly TRBD2 on 6 matching bases. Trimming removed 1 base at V and 6 bases at J, with 16 bases between. This CDR3 is built from 16 residues. CDR3 DNA: TGTGCCAGCAGTTTAGTTTTCACGGGAGTATCCAATGAGCAGTTCTTC. Residues: CASSLVFTGVSNEQFF.

Details on this clonotype: A much larger clone sits a single nucleotide away, making a read error possible. CDR3: CASSSKGTDNGTSGSYEQFF. Written as DNA, the CDR3 is TGTGCCAGCAGTTCGAAGGGGACAGACAACGGGACTAGCGGCTCCTACGAGCAGTTCTTC. This chain joins TRBV12-3 or TRBV12-4 and TRBJ2-7, with 11 bases that match TRBD2. The last part of the DNA fits TRBJ2-1 better; the J call may be wrong. The CDR3 consists of 20 residues.

This clonotype showed up many times. The chain uses TRBV28 and TRBJ1-1; D perhaps matches TRBD1 (5 bases). The CDR3 totals 14 residues. Germline loops: CDR1 MDHEN, CDR2 SYDVKM. Between the trimmed V and J ends, which lost 4 bases and 4 bases, there was a span of 13 bases. CDR3 sequence (DNA): TGTGCCAGCAGTTCTGGGGGTGGGACCACTGAAGCTTTCTTT. Translation: CASSSGGGTTEAFF.